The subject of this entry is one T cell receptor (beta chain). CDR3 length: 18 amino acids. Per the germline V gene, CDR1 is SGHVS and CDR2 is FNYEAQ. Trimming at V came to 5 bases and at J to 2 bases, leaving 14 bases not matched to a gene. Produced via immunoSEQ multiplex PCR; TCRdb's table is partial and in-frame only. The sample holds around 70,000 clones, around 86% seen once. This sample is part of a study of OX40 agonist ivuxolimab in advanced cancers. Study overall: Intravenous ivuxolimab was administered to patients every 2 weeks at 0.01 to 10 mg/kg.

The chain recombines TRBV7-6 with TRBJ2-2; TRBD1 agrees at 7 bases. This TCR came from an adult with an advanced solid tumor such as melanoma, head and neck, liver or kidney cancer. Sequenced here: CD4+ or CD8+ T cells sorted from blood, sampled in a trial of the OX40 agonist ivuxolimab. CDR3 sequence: CASSLYRTAGGNTGELFF. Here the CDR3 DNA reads TGTGCCAGCAGCCTGTATAGAACTGCAGGGGGTAACACCGGGGAGCTGTTTTTT.